This passage covers 10 T cell receptor beta chains from one sample sequenced in a study of TIL therapy for anti-PD-1-resistant metastatic lung cancer. The immunoSEQ assay was v3. The method was immunoSEQ multiplex PCR; TCRdb's version includes in-frame clones alone and lacks a portion of them. The sample contains around 100,000 clones, roughly 65% of which appear only once. The time point is: pre-treatment sample, taken before nivolumab and TIL therapy. The tumor samples were excised metastases, mostly pleural nodules or supraclavicular lymph nodes. The sequencing used tumor tissue, collected at baseline. Receptors were obtained from a person aged 25-79 years with non-small cell lung cancer.

In nucleotides, the CDR3 is TGTGCCAGCAGTGATGAGGGGCCCATCAACTATGGCTACACCTTC. It codes for CASSDEGPINYGYTF. The rearrangement links TRBV2 to TRBJ1-2; D is possibly TRBD1 (5 bases). The V gene lost 3 bases and the J gene lost 2 bases, with 13 bases spanning the gap. The CDR3 has 15 amino acids. The V gene's germline CDR1 is SNHLY and CDR2 FYNNEI.

This clone is a singleton in its sample. This chain links TRBV6-5 with TRBJ1-6, with D uncertain. The CDR3 has 15 amino acids. Per the germline V gene, CDR1 is MNHEY and CDR2 is SVGAGI. Between the trimmed V and J ends, which lost 2 bases and 0 bases, there was a span of 5 bases. CDR3 nucleotide sequence: TGTGCCAGCAGTTACGTAGGCTCCTATAATTCACCCCTCCACTTT. Translation: CASSYVGSYNSPLHF.

The rearrangement links TRBV7-3 to TRBJ2-5; D uncertain. The germline V and J ends were trimmed by 4 bases and 7 bases, with 13 bases remaining between them. Per the germline V gene, CDR1 is SGHTA and CDR2 is FQGTGA. CDR3 length equals 13 residues. This chain's CDR3 is CASSSGSGTTQYF. CDR3 bases: TGTGCCAGCAGCTCCGGATCGGGTACGACCCAGTACTTC.

The V gene is TRBV5-1, the J gene TRBJ1-4; D gene ambiguous. Trimming took 1 base from V and 8 from J, leaving 12 bases between them. CDR3 length: 14 residues. Germline V CDR1 and CDR2: SGHRS, YFSETQ. CDR3 DNA: TGCGCCAGCAGCTTGAGTGTTTCTAGGGAAAAACTGTTTTTT. Its protein product is CASSLSVSREKLFF. The full variable domain, its missing parts supplied by reference TRBV5-1 and TRBJ1-4, is KAGVTQTPRYLIKTRGQQVTLSCSPISGHRSVSWYQQTPGQGLQFLFEYFSETQRNKGNFPGRFSGRQFSNSRSEMNVSTLELGDSALYLCASSLSVSREKLFFGSGTQLSVL.

The chain uses TRBV5-1 and TRBJ2-7; TRBD2 matches at 9 bases. Trimming at V came to 4 bases and at J to 3 bases, leaving 11 bases not matched to a gene. The CDR3 totals 16 residues. The V gene's germline CDR1 is SGHRS and CDR2 YFSETQ. The DNA of the CDR3 is TGCGCCAGCAGCCCTAGGGGATCTAGCGGGGTCTACGAGCAGTACTTC. Residues: CASSPRGSSGVYEQYF. The variable domain in full, completed from reference TRBV5-1 and TRBJ2-7, reads KAGVTQTPRYLIKTRGQQVTLSCSPISGHRSVSWYQQTPGQGLQFLFEYFSETQRNKGNFPGRFSGRQFSNSRSEMNVSTLELGDSALYLCASSPRGSSGVYEQYFGPGTRLTVT.

The V gene is TRBV7-2, the J gene TRBJ2-7; 15 nucleotides line up with TRBD2. The ends lost 5 bases at V and 6 bases at J; junction bases unmatched: 5. The germline gives CDR1 SGHTA, CDR2 FQGNSA. This CDR3 contains 15 residues. The CDR3 reads CASSKGLAGGLEQYF. CDR3 DNA: TGTGCCAGCAGCAAAGGACTAGCGGGAGGGCTCGAGCAGTACTTC.

This clone was observed a few times. This chain links TRBV6-2 or TRBV6-3 with TRBJ2-1; unclear D gene. The V gene's germline CDR1 is MNHEY and CDR2 SVGEGT. The germline V and J ends were trimmed by 0 bases and 0 bases, with 9 bases remaining between them. CDR3 size: 16 residues. DNA of the CDR3: TGTGCCAGCAGTTACTCGCCGGGCAGCTCCTACAATGAGCAGTTCTTC. Translated: CASSYSPGSSYNEQFF.

This clone was detected only a few times. The chain combines TRBV6-5 with TRBJ2-3; 8 bases line up with TRBD1. Losses at the gene ends were 5 bases for V and 4 bases for J; bases not matched to a gene: 8. Germline V gene data show CDR1 as MNHEY and CDR2 as SVGAGI. This CDR3 region has 15 residues. As DNA, the CDR3 is TGTGCCAGCAGTACCCCCGAGACAGGGGCAGATACGCAGTATTTT. The encoded protein is CASSTPETGADTQYF.

This clone is a singleton in its sample. The chain employs TRBV5-1 and TRBJ2-7; TRBD1 matches at 7 bases. This CDR3 spans 14 amino acids. The V gene's germline CDR1 is SGHRS and CDR2 YFSETQ. Germline trimming cut 4 bases from V and 3 bases from J; bases unmatched to any gene: 7. The DNA for the CDR3 is TGCGCCAGCAGCACACTAGGGGGCAACTACGAGCAGTACTTC. Encoded protein: CASSTLGGNYEQYF.

This clone was observed a handful of times. This sequence joins TRBV5-4 and TRBJ1-3; D is ambiguous. The V gene lost 0 bases and the J gene lost 2 bases, with 9 bases spanning the gap. This CDR3 has 15 residues. Germline lookup yields CDR1 SGHNT and CDR2 YYREEE (reference sequence). The DNA for the CDR3 is TGTGCCAGCAGCTTGGGTGTGAATACTGGAAACACCATATATTTT. Translated: CASSLGVNTGNTIYF.